This TCR beta chain stems from a study of blood T cell repertoires in COVID-19. For the study at large: COVID-19 samples, acute and convalescent, were from the United States, Italy and Spain. PBMCs, B-cell-depleted T cells, or T cells provided the cDNA or gDNA that made up the material.

Assay used: immunoSEQ multiplex PCR; TCRdb lists only in-frame clones, some missing. The sample lists 300,000 to 400,000 clones, about 86% occurring once. This clone has only one observation. J was trimmed by 9 bases and V by 1 base; bases with no gene match: 10. The CDR3 covers 16 residues. Looked up from germline, CDR1 is SGHDT and CDR2 is YYEEEE. The study drew participants aged roughly 18 to 89 years from fewer than 30 US areas. Each participant's cohort was designated according to participant-reported clinical history. This chain uses TRBV5-6 with TRBJ1-6, with 7 nucleotides matching TRBD1. The clonotype comes from a woman aged 40 to 55 with acute COVID-19. Input material: PBMCs or T cells enriched from blood (not recorded which). The CDR3 is CASSLKGATVVSPLHF. CDR3 nucleotides: TGTGCCAGCAGCTTGAAGGGGGCTACGGTCGTTTCACCCCTCCACTTT.